This T cell receptor (beta chain) emerged from a study of T cell clones after liver transplantation. Study-wide context: In this trial, immunosuppression withdrawal was attempted within 2 years of liver transplant. Subjects received no induction therapy and standard immunosuppression until randomization at 12-24 months post-transplant.

Germline-derived CDR1 and CDR2 are SGDLS and YYNGEE. The V end was cut by 3 bases, the J end by 0 bases, with 13 bases between. This CDR3 contains 16 residues. General study findings and limits: Graft donor-reactive T cells may have migrated into the graft rather than being deleted.

For this clone: Its antigen is not known.

The protocol was immunoSEQ multiplex PCR, while the TCRdb copy is restricted to in-frame clones and leaves out a portion. The sample has roughly 20,000 clones, 75% to 90% seen once. The material was CD8+ T cells from blood, obtained before liver transplant. This clonotype was sampled from a human donor who received a liver transplant. The V and J genes are TRBV9 and TRBJ1-3; maybe TRBD1 (5 bases). The CDR3 nucleotides read TGTGCCAGCAGCGCCTGGGGGGGGAGCTCTGGAAACACCATATATTTT. It yields the protein CASSAWGGSSGNTIYF. The full variable domain, completed using reference TRBV9 and TRBJ1-3, is DSGVTQTPKHLITATGQRVTLRCSPRSGDLSVYWYQQSLDQGLQFLIQYYNGEERAKGNILERFSAQQFPDLHSELNLSSLELGDSALYFCASSAWGGSSGNTIYFGEGSWLTVV.